The sequence of this T cell receptor (beta chain) was determined in a study of blood T cell repertoires in COVID-19. Study context: Acute and convalescent COVID-19 samples came from the United States, Italy and Spain. PBMCs, B-cell-depleted T cells, or T cells were the source of the cDNA or gDNA that made up the material.

Per the study methods: Amplification of reference gene primers provided the estimated nucleated cell counts. Sequencing used immunoSEQ multiplex PCR; TCRdb keeps in-frame clones, though not all of them. From that table come the V and J calls and clone size; the DNA was used to work out D and trimming. This sample carries approximately 240,000 clones, more than 75% of them seen once, and the ten largest clones take over 2.5%. This sequence was found in a man aged 50 to 59 who had recovered from COVID-19. The sequenced material came from peripheral blood.

The chain's CDR3 is CASSPLGQGAGEQFF. In nucleotides, the CDR3 is TGCGCCAGCAGCCCGTTGGGACAGGGAGCTGGTGAGCAGTTCTTC. The chain is built from TRBV5-1 and TRBJ2-1, with 9 positions matching TRBD1. CDR1 is SGHRS and CDR2 is YFSETQ in the germline V gene. V was clipped by 4 bases and J by 9 bases; unmatched bases: 11. This CDR3 comprises 15 residues.